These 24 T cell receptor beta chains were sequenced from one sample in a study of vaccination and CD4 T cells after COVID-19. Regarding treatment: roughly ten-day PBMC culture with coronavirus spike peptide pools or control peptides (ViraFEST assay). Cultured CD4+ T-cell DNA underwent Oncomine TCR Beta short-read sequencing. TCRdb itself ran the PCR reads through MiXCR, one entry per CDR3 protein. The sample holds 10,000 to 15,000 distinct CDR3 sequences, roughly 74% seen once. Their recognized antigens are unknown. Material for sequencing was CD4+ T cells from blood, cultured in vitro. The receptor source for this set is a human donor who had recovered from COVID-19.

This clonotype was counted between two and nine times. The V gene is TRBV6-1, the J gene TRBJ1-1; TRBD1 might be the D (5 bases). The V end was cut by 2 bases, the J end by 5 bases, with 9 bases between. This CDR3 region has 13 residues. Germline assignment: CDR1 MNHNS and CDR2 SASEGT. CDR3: CASSEIGGTEAFF. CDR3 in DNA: TGTGCCAGCAGTGAAATCGGGGGGACTGAAGCTTTCTTT.

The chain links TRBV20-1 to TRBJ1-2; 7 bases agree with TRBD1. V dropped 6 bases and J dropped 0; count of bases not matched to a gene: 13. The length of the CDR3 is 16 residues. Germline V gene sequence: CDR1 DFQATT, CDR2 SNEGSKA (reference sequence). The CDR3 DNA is TGCAGTGCGGGGACAGCCGACCGATTAGCTAACTATGGCTACACCTTC. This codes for CSAGTADRLANYGYTF.

CDR3 in DNA: TGTGCCAGCAGCGCGGCACACCACAGGGGGAGAGGCTACACCTTC. It specifies CASSAAHHRGRGYTF. This chain uses TRBV9 with TRBJ1-2, with 8 bases matching TRBD1. The CDR3 contains 15 residues. The germline V gene encodes CDR1 SGDLS and CDR2 YYNGEE. V lost 3 bases to trimming and J lost 8 bases; unmatched junction nucleotides: 12. Drawing the rest from reference TRBV9 and TRBJ1-2, the complete variable domain is DSGVTQTPKHLITATGQRVTLRCSPRSGDLSVYWYQQSLDQGLQFLIQYYNGEERAKGNILERFSAQQFPDLHSELNLSSLELGDSALYFCASSAAHHRGRGYTFGSGTRLTVV.

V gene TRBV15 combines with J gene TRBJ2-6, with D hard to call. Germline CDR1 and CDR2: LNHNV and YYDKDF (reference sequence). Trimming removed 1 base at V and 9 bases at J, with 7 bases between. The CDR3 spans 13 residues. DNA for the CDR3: TGTGCCACCAGCAGAGTTCCCAGCAACGTCCTGACTTTC. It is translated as CATSRVPSNVLTF.

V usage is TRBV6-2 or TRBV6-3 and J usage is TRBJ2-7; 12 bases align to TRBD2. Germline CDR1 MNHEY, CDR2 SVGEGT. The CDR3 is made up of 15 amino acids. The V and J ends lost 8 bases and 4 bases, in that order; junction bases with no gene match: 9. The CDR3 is CASASPSGRVYEQYF. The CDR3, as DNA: TGTGCCAGCGCAAGCCCTAGCGGGAGGGTTTACGAGCAGTACTTC.

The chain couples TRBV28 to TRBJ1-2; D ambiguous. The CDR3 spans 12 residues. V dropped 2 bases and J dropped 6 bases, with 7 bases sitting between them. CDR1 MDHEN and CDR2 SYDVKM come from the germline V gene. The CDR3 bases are TGTGCCAGCAGTTTACCCCAGGATGGCTACACCTTC. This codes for CASSLPQDGYTF.

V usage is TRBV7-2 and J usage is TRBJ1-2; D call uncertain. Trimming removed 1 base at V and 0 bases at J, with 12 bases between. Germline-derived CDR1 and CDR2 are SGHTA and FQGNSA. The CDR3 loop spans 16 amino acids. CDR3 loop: CASSLVGQRPNYGYTF. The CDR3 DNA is TGTGCCAGCAGCTTAGTTGGGCAGCGCCCTAACTATGGCTACACCTTC. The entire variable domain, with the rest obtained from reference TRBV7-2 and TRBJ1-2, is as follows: GAGVSQSPSNKVTEKGKDVELRCDPISGHTALYWYRQSLGQGLEFLIYFQGNSAPDKSGLPSDRFSAERTGGSVSTLTIQRTQQEDSAVYLCASSLVGQRPNYGYTFGSGTRLTVV.

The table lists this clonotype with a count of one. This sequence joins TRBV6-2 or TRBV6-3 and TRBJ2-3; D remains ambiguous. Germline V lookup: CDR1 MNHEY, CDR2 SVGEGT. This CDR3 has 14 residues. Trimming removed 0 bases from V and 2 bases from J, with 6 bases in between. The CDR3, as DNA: TGTGCCAGCAGTTACTCAGACACCACAGATACGCAGTATTTT. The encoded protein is CASSYSDTTDTQYF.

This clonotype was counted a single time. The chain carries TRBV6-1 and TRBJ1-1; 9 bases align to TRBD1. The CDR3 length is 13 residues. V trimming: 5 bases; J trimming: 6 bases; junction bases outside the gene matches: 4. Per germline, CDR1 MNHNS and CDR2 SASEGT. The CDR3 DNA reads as TGTGCCAGCAGTCGGGGACAGGGATCTGAAGCTTTCTTT. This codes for CASSRGQGSEAFF.

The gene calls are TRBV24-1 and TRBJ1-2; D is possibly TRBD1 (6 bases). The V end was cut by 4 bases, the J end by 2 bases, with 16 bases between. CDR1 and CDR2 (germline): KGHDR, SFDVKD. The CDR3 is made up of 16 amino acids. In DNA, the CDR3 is TGTGCCACCAGTGAGAGAGGACCGAGGGGGAACTATGGCTACACCTTC. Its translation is CATSERGPRGNYGYTF.

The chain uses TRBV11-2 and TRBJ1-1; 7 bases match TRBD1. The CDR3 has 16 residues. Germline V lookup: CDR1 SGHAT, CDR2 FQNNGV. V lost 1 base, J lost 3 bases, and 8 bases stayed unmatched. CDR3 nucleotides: TGTGCCAGCAGCTTAGCCCTCGACAGGGATTACACTGAAGCTTTCTTT. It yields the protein CASSLALDRDYTEAFF.

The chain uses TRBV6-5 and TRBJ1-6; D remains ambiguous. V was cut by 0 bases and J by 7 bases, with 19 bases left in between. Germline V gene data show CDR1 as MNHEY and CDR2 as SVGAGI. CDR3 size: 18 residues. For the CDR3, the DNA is TGTGCCAGCAGTTACTCTTTTACGAGAGGCTCAGGAAATTCACCCCTCCACTTT. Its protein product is CASSYSFTRGSGNSPLHF.

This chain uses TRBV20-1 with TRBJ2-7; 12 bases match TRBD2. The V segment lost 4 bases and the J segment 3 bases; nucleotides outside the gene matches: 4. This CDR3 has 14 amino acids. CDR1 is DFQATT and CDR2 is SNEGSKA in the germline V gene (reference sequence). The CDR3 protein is CSAKTSGRVYEQYF. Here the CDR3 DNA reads TGCAGTGCTAAGACTAGCGGGAGAGTCTACGAGCAGTACTTC.

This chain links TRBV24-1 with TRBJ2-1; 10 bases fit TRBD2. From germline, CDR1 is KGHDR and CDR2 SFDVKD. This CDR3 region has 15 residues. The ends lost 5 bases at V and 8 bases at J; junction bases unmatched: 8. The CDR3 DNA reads TGTGCCACCAGTGCGCTAGCGGGAGCGTACGATGAGCAGTTCTTC. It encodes CATSALAGAYDEQFF.

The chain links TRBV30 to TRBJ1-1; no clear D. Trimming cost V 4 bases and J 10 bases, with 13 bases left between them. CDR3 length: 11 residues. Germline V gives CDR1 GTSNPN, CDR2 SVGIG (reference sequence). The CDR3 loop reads CAWTTGRRAFF. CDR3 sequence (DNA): TGTGCCTGGACCACCGGCAGGCGAGCTTTCTTT. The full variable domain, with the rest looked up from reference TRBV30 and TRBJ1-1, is SQTIHQWPATLVQPVGSPLSLECTVEGTSNPNLYWYRQAAGRGLQLLFYSVGIGQISSEVPQNLSASRPQDRQFILSSKKLLLSDSGFYLCAWTTGRRAFFGQGTRLTVV.

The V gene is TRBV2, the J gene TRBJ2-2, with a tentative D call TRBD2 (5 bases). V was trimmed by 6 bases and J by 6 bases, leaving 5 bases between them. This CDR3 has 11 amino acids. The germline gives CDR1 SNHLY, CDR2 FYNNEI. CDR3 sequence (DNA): TGTGCCAGCAGGGAGGCCGGGGAGCTGTTTTTT. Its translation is CASREAGELFF.

CDR3 sequence: CASRPDPTGGWTEAFF. The CDR3 DNA sequence: TGTGCCAGCAGGCCTGATCCGACAGGGGGGTGGACTGAAGCTTTCTTT. This chain connects TRBV28 to TRBJ1-1, with TRBD1 matching over 9 bases. The CDR3 is 16 residues long. Germline trimming cut 6 bases from V and 5 bases from J; bases unmatched to any gene: 13. The germline V gene has CDR1 MDHEN and CDR2 SYDVKM.

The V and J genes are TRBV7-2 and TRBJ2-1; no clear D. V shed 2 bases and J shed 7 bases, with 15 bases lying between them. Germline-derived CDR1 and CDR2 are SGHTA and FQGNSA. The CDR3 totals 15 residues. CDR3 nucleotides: TGTGCCAGCAGCTTATTCGGCCGGAGCTCAAATGAGCAGTTCTTC. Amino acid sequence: CASSLFGRSSNEQFF.

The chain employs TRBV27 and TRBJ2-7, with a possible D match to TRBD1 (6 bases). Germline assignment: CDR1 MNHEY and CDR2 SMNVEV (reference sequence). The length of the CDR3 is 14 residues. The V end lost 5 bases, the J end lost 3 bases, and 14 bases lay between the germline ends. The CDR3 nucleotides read TGTGCCAGCAGTCCAAGACAGGCAAACTACGAGCAGTACTTC. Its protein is CASSPRQANYEQYF.

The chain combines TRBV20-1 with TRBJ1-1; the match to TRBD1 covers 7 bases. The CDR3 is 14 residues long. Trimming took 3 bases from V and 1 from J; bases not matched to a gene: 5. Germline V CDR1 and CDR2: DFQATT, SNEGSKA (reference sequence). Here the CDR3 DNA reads TGCAGTGCTAGTTCGGCAGGGGGGAACACTGAAGCTTTCTTT. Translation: CSASSAGGNTEAFF.

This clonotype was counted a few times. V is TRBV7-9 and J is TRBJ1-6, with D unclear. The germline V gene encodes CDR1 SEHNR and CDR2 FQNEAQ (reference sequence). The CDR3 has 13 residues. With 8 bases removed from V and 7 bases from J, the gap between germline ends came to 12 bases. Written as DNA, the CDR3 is TGTGCCAGCTTAAAAAGCGGAAATTCACCCCTCCACTTT. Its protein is CASLKSGNSPLHF. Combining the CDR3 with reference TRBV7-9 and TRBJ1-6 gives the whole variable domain DTGVSQNPRHKITKRGQNVTFRCDPISEHNRLYWYRQTLGQGPEFLTYFQNEAQLEKSRLLSDRFSAERPKGSFSTLEIQRTEQGDSAMYLCASLKSGNSPLHFGNGTRLTVT.

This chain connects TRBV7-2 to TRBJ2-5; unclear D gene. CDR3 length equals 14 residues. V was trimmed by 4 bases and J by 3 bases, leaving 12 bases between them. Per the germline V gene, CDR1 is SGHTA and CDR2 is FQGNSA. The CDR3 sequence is CASSSGGPEETQYF. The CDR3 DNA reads TGTGCCAGCAGCTCAGGTGGCCCAGAAGAGACCCAGTACTTC.

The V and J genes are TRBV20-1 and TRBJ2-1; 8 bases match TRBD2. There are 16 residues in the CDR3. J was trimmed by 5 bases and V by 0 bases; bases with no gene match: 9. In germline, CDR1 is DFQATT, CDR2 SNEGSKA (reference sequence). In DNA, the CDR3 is TGCAGTGCTAGAGACCCCCTAGCGGGCCGACACAATGAGCAGTTCTTC. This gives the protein CSARDPLAGRHNEQFF.

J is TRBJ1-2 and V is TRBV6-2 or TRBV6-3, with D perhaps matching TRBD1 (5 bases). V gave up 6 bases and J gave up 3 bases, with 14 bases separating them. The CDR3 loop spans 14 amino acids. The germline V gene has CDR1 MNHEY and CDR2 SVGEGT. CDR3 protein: CASRLRGAYYGYTF. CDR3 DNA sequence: TGTGCCAGCAGGCTGCGTGGGGCGTACTATGGCTACACCTTC.